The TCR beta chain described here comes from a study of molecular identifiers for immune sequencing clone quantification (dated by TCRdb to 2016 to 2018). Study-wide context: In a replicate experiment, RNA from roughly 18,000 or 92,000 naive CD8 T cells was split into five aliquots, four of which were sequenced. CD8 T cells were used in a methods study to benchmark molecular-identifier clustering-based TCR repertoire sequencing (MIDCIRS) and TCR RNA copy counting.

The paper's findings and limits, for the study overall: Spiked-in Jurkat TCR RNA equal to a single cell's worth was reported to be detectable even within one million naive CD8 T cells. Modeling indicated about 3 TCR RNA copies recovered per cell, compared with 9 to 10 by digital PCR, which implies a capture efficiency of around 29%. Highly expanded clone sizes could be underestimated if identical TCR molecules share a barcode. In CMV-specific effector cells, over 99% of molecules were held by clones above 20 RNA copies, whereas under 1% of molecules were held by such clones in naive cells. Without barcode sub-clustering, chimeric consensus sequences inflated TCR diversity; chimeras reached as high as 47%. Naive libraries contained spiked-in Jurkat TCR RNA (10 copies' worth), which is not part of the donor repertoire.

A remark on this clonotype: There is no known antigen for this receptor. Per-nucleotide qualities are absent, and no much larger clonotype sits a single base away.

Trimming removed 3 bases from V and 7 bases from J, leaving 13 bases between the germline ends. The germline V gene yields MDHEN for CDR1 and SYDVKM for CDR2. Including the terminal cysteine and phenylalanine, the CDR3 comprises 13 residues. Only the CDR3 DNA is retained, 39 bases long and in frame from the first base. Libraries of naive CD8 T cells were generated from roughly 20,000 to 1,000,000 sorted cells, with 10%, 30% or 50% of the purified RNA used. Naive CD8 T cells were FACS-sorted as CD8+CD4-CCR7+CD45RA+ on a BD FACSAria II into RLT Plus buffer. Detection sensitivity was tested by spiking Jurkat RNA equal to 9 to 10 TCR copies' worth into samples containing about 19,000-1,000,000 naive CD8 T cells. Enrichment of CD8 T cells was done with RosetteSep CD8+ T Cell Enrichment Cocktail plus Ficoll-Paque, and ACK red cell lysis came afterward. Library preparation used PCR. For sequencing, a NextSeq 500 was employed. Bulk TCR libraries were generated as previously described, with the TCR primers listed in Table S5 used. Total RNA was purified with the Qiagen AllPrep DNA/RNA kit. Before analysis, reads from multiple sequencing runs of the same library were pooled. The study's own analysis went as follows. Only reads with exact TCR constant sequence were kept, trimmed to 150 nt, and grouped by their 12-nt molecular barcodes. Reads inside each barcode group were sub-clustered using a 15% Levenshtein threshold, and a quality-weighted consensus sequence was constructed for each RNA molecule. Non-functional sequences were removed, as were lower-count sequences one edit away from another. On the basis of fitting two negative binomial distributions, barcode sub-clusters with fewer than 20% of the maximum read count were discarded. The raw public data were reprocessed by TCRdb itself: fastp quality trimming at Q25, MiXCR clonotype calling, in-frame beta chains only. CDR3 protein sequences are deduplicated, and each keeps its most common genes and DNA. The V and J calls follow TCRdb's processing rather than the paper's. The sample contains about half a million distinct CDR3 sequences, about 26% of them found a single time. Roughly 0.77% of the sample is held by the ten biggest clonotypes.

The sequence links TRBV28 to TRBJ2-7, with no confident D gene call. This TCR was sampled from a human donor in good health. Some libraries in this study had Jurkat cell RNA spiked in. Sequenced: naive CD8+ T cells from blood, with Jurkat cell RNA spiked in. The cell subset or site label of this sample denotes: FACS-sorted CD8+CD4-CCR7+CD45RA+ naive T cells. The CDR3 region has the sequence CASSFPPGGEQYF. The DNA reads TGTGCCAGCAGTTTTCCCCCCGGTGGGGAGCAGTACTTC.